The present entry profiles one T cell receptor (beta chain) with its context. These data originate in a study of blood T cell repertoires in COVID-19. Overall study context: The United States, Italy and Spain were the sources of the acute and convalescent COVID-19 samples.

The CDR3 sequence is 15 residues long. The V gene lost 5 bases and the J gene lost 2 bases, with 15 bases spanning the gap. CDR1 SGHTA and CDR2 FQGTGA come from the germline V gene. Methods used by the authors: Amplification of reference gene primers was used by the study to estimate nucleated cell counts. Using immunoSEQ multiplex PCR, the repertoire was profiled, and TCRdb retains in-frame clones only, with some absent. Clone size and the V and J calls come from that table; the DNA yielded D and trimming. The table shows some 45,000 clones, with about 87% occurring only once. This TCR derives from a man aged 55 to 70 with active COVID-19. The sequenced sample consisted of peripheral blood. The chain is built from TRBV7-3 and TRBJ2-5, with D possibly matching TRBD2 (6 bases). DNA of the CDR3: TGTGCCAGCAGCCGAGGGACTGGGATTCAAGAGACCCAGTACTTC. Amino acids: CASSRGTGIQETQYF.